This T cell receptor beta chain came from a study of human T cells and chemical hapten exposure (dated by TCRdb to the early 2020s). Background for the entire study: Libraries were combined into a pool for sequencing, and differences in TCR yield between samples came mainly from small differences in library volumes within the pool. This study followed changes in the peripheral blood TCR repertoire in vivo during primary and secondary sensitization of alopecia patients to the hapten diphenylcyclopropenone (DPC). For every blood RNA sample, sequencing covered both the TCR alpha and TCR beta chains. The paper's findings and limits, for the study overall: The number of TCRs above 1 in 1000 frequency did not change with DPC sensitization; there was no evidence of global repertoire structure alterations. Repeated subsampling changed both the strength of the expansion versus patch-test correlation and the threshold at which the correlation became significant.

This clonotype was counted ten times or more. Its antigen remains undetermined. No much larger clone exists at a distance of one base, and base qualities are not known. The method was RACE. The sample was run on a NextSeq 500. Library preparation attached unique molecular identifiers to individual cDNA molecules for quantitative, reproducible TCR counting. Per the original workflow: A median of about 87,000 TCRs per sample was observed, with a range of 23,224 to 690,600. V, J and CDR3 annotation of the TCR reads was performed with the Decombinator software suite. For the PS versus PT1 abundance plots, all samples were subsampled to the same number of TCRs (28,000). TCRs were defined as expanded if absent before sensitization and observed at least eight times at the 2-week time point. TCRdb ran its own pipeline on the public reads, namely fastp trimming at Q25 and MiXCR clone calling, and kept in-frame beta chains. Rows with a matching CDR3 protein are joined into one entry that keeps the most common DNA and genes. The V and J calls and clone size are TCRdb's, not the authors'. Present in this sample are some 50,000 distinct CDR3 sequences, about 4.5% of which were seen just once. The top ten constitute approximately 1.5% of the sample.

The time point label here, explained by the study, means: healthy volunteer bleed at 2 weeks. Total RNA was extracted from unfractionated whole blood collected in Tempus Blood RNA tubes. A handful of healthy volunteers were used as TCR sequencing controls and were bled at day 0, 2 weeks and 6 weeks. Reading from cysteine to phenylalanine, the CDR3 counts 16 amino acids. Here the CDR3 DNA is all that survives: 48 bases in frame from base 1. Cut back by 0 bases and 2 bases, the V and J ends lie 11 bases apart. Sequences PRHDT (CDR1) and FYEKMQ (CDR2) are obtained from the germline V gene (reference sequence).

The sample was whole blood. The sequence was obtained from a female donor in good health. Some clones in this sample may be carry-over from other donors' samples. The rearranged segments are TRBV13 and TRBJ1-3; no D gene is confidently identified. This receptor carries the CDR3 CASSLGWEGPGNTIYF. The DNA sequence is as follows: TGTGCCAGCAGCTTAGGATGGGAAGGCCCTGGAAACACCATATATTTT.